This T cell receptor beta chain was sequenced for a study of blood T cell repertoires in COVID-19. In the study overall: Acute and convalescent COVID-19 samples came from the United States, Italy and Spain. T cells, B-cell-depleted T cells, or PBMCs supplied cDNA or gDNA.

The CDR3 has 14 amino acids. Per the germline V gene, CDR1 is LNHDA and CDR2 is SQIVND (reference sequence). The V gene end was trimmed by 6 bases and the J gene end by 9 bases; junction bases not matched to a gene: 4. Profiled with immunoSEQ multiplex PCR; TCRdb holds only in-frame clones, not every one. The sample has about 60,000 clones, 65% to 85% seen once; the top ten hold roughly 10%. This TCR came from a man aged 25-45 years with COVID-19, enrolled during active disease. The V and J genes are TRBV19 and TRBJ2-1; 14 bases fit TRBD2. Sequences were obtained from peripheral blood. The DNA for the CDR3 is TGTGCCAGTAGAGGGACTAGCGGGAGTACTGAGCAGTTCTTC. The encoded protein is CASRGTSGSTEQFF.